What follows describes a single T cell receptor beta chain. Its antigen is as yet unknown. This sample stems from a study of cytomegalovirus exposure and HLA in healthy donors. Study-level findings and limits: Later analysis identified a missense DCLRE1C variant that was linked to TCR beta V- and J-gene trimming. According to an earlier analysis, most TCR beta V segments yielded productive rearrangements about 87% or about 30% of the time. The authors listed 150 to 200 TCR beta chains as cytomegalovirus-associated. Among donors in an Asian-associated ancestry cluster, a later analysis reportedly found fewer N-insertions than the approximately 700-donor mean.

13 Jbeta primers and 60 Vbeta primers were used for the PCR. Clones were sequenced by immunoSEQ multiplex PCR, and TCRdb holds only the in-frame ones, with some missing. Of some 150,000 clones in the sample, over 60% were seen once. V lost 6 bases, J lost 5 bases, and 16 bases lay in between. The CDR3 is 14 amino acids. In germline, CDR1 is MNHNS, CDR2 SASEGT. The source is a male donor in good health and CMV-seronegative. The specimen sequenced was PBMCs. This sequence joins TRBV6-1 and TRBJ1-1; the D is unclear. CDR3 nucleotides: TGTGCCAGCAGCTTTGAGGGAGTACAGACTGAAGCTTTCTTT. It codes for CASSFEGVQTEAFF.